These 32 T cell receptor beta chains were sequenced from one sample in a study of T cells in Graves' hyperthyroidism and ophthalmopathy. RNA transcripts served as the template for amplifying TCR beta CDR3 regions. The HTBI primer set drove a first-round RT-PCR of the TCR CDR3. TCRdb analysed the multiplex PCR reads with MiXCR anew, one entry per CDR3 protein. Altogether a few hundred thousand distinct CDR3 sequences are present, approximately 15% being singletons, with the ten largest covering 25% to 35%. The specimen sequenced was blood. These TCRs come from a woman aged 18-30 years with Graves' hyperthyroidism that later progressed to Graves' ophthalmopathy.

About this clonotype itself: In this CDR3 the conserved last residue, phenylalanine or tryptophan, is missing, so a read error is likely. Here the CDR3 DNA reads TGTGCCAGCACGAGGGGACAGACCATCTACAATGAGCAGTTCCTC. It specifies CASTRGQTIYNEQFL. The chain uses TRBV28 and TRBJ2-1, with 7 positions matching TRBD1. J gave up 3 bases and V 7 bases, and 9 bases lay outside the gene matches. This CDR3 region has 15 residues. Germline V gene data show CDR1 as MDHEN and CDR2 as SYDVKM.

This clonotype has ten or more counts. The CDR3 region has the DNA TGTGCCAGCAGACCTGACAGAACCCCAAGGAGCTATGGCTACACCTTC. Protein: CASRPDRTPRSYGYTF. The chain employs TRBV27 and TRBJ1-2, with D possibly being TRBD1 (5 bases). The V end was cut by 6 bases, the J end by 4 bases, with 21 bases between. Germline V gives CDR1 MNHEY, CDR2 SMNVEV (reference sequence). CDR3 size: 16 residues.

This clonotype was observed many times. CDR3 sequence: CAWSVAVPYEQYF. The DNA of the CDR3 is TGTGCCTGGAGTGTAGCAGTGCCCTACGAGCAGTACTTC. The genes are TRBV30 and TRBJ2-7; D gene unclear. The germline CDR1 and CDR2 sequences are GTSNPN and SVGIG (reference sequence). V was trimmed by 0 bases and J by 2 bases, leaving 8 bases between them. The CDR3 has 13 amino acids.

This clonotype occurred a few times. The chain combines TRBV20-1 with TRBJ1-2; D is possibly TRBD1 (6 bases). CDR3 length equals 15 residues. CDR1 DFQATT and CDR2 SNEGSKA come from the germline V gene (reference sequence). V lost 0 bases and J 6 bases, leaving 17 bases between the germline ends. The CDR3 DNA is TGCAGTGCTAGAGATTCGGACAGCTACCCCCATGGCTACACCTTC. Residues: CSARDSDSYPHGYTF.

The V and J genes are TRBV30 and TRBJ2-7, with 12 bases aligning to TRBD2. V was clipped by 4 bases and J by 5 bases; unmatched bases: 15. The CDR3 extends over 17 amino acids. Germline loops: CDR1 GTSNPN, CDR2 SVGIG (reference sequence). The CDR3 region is CAWTTFLLAGGPHEQYF. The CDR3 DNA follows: TGTGCCTGGACTACGTTCTTGCTAGCGGGAGGGCCTCACGAGCAGTACTTC.

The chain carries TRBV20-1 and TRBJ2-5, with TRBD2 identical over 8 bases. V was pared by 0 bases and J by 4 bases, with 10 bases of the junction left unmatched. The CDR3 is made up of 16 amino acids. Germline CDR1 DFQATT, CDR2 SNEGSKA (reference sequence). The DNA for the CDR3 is TGCAGTGCTAGAGATCTGCCAGCGGGAGTGGGAGAGACCCAGTACTTC. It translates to CSARDLPAGVGETQYF.

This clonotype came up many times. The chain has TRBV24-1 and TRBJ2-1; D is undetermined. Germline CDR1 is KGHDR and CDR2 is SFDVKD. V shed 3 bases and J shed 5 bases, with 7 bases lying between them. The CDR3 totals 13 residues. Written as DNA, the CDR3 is TGTGCCACCAGTGATCCTACCCACAATGAGCAGTTCTTC. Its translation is CATSDPTHNEQFF.

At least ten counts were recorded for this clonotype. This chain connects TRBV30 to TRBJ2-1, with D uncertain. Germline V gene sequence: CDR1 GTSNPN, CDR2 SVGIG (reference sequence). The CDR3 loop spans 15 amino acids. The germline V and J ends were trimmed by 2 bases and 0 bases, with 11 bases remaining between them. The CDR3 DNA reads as TGTGCCTGGAGTTTGGGCTCCCCCTCCTACAATGAGCAGTTCTTC. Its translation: CAWSLGSPSYNEQFF.

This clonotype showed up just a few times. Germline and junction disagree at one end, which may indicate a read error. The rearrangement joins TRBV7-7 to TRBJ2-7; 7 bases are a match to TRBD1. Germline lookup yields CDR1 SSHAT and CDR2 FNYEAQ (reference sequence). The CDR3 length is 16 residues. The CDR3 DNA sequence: TGTGCTAGCAGCTTTCTAACCGGGACAGCGACCTACGAGCAGTACTTC. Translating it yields CASSFLTGTATYEQYF. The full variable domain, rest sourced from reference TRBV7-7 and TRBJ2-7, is GAGVSQSPRYKVTKRGQDVTLRCDPISSHATLYWYQQALGQGPEFLTYFNYEAQPDKSGLPSDRFSAERPEGSISTLTIQRTEQRDSAMYRCASSFLTGTATYEQYFGPGTRLTVT.

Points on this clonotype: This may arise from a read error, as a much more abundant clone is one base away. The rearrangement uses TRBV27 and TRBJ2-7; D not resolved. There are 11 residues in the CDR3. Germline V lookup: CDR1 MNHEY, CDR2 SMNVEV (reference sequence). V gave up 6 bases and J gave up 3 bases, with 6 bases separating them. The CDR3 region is CASSNDYEQYF. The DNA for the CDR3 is TGTGCCAGCAGCAATGACTACGAGCAGTACTTC.

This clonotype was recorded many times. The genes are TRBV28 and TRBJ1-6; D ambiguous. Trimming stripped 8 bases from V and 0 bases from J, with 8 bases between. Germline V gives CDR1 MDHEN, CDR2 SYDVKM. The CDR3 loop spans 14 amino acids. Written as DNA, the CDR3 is TGTGCCAGCCGAGTGAGCTCCTATAATTCACCCCTCCACTTT. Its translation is CASRVSSYNSPLHF.

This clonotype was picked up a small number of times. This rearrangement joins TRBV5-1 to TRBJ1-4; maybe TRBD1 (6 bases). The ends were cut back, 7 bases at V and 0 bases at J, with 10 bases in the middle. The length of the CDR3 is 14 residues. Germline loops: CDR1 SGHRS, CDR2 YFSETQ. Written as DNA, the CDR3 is TGCGCCAGCGCGGCAGGGGCAACTAATGAAAAACTGTTTTTT. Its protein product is CASAAGATNEKLFF.

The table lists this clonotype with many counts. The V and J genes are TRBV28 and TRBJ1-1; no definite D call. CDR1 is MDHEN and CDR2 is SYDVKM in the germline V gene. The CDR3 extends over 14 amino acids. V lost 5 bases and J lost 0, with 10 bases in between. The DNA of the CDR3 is TGTGCCAGCAGTCCGACATCGATGAACACTGAAGCTTTCTTT. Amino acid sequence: CASSPTSMNTEAFF.

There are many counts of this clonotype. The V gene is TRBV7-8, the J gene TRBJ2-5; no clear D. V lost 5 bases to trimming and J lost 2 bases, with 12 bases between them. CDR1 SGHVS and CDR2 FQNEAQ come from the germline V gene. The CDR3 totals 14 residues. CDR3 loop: CASSRTGYQETQYF. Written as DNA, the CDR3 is TGTGCCAGCAGCCGAACCGGCTATCAAGAGACCCAGTACTTC.

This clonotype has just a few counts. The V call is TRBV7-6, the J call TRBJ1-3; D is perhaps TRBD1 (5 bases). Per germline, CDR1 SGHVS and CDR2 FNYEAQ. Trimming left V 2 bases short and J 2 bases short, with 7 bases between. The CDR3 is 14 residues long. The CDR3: CASSLQTAGNTIYF. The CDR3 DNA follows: TGTGCCAGCAGCTTACAGACAGCTGGAAACACCATATATTTT.

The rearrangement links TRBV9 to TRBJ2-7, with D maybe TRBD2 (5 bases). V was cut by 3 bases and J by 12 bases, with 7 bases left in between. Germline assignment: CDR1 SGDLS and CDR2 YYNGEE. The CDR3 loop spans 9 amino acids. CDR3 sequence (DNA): TGTGCCAGCAGCGACGAGGGGTACTTC. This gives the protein CASSDEGYF.

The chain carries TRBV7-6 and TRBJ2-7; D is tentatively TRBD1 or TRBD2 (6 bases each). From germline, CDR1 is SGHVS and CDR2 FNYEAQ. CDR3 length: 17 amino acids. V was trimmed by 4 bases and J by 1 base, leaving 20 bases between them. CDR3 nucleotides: TGTGCCAGCAGCTCAGGGCAGGGGACTTACGCTTCCTACGAGCAGTACTTC. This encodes CASSSGQGTYASYEQYF.

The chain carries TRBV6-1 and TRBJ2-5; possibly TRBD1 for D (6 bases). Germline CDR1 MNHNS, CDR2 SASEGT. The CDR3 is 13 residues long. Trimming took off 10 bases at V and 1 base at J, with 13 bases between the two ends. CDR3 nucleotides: TGTGCCAACTCCAGGGGTATCCAAGAGACCCAGTACTTC. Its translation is CANSRGIQETQYF.

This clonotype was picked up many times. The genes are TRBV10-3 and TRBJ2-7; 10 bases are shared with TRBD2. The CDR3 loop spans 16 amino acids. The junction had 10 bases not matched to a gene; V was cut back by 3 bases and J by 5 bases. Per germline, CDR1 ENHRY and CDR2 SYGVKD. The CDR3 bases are TGTGCCATCAGTGAATGGCTAGCGGGAGTAACAAACGAGCAGTACTTC. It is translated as CAISEWLAGVTNEQYF.

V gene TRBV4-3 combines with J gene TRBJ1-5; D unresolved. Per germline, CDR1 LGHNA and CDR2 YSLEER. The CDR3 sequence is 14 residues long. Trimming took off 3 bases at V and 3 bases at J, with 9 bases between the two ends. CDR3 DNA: TGCGCCAGCAGCCAGGAACAGATCAATCAGCCCCAGCATTTT. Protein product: CASSQEQINQPQHF.

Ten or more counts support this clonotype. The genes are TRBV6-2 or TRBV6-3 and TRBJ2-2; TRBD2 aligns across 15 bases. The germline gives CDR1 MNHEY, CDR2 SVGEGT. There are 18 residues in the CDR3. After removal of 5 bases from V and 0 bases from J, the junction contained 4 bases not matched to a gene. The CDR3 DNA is TGTGCCAGCAGTGGGACTAGCGGGAGGTTCGCGAACACCGGGGAGCTGTTTTTT. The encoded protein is CASSGTSGRFANTGELFF.

The CDR3 is CASSLTRGRTQYF. DNA for the CDR3: TGTGCCAGCAGCTTAACGCGTGGGAGGACGCAGTATTTT. V is TRBV7-2 and J is TRBJ2-3; D possibly corresponds to TRBD2 (6 bases). The CDR3 has 13 residues. CDR1 is SGHTA, CDR2 FQGNSA, per germline. V was cut by 2 bases and J by 9 bases, with 12 bases left in between.

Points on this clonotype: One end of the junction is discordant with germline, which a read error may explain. The CDR3 coding sequence is TGTGCCACCAGTAGACTAGCGGGAGACCAAGAGACCCGGTACTTC. Translation gives CATSRLAGDQETRYF. This rearrangement joins TRBV28 to TRBJ2-5; 12 nucleotides agree with TRBD2. This CDR3 region has 15 residues. Germline V CDR1 and CDR2: MDHEN, SYDVKM.

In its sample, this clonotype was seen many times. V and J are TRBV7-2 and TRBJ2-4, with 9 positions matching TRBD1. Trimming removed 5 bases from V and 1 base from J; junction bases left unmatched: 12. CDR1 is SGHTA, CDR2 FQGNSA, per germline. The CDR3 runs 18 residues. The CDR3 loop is CASSPRSGGQGAKNIQYF. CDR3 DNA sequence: TGTGCCAGCAGCCCCCGTAGTGGCGGACAGGGGGCCAAAAACATTCAGTACTTC.

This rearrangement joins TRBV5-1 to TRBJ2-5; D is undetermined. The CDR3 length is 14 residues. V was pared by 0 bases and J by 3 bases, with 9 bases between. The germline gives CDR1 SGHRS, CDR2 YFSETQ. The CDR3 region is CASSLEGLKETQYF. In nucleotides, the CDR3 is TGCGCCAGCAGCTTGGAGGGCTTGAAAGAGACCCAGTACTTC.

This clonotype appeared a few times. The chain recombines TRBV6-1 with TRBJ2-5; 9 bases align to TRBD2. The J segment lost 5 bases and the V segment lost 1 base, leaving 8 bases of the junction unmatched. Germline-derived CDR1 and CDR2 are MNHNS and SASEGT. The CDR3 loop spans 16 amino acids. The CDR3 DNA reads TGTGCCAGCAGTGAAGAGGTAGCGGGAGCGAGGGAGACCCAGTACTTC. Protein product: CASSEEVAGARETQYF.

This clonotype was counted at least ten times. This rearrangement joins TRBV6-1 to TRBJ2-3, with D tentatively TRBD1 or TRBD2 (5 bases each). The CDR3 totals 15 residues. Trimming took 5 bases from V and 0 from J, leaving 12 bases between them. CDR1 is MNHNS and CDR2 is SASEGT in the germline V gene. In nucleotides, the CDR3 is TGTGCCAGCAGTTACGGGGCGTCTAGCACAGATACGCAGTATTTT. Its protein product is CASSYGASSTDTQYF.

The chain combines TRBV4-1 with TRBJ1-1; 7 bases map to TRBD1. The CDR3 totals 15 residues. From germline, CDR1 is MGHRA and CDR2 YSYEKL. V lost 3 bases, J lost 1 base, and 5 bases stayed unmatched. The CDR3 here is CASSHDRVGNTEAFF. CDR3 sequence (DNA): TGCGCCAGCAGCCACGACAGGGTCGGGAACACTGAAGCTTTCTTT.

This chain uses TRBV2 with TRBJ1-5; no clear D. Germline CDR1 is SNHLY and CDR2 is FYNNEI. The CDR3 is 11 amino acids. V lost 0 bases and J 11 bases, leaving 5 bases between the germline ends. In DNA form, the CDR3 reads TGTGCCAGCAGTGAAGCCGGCGCCCAGCATTTT. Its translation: CASSEAGAQHF.

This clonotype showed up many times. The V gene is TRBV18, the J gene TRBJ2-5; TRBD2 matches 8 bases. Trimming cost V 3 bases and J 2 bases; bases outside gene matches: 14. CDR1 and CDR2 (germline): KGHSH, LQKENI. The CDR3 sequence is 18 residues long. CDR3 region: CASSPGPASTSVQETQYF. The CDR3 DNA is TGTGCCAGCTCACCTGGCCCAGCCTCGACTAGCGTTCAAGAGACCCAGTACTTC. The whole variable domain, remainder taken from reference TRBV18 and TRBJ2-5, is NAGVMQNPRHLVRRRGQEARLRCSPMKGHSHVYWYRQLPEEGLKFMVYLQKENIIDESGMPKERFSAEFPKEGPSILRIQQVVRGDSAAYFCASSPGPASTSVQETQYFGPGTRLLVL.

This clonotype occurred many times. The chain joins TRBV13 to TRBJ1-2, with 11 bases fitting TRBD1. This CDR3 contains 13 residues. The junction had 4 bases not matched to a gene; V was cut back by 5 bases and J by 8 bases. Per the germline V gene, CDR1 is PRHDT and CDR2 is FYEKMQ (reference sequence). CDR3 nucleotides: TGTGCCAGCAGCGACGGGACAGGGGGAGGCTACACCTTC. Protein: CASSDGTGGGYTF.

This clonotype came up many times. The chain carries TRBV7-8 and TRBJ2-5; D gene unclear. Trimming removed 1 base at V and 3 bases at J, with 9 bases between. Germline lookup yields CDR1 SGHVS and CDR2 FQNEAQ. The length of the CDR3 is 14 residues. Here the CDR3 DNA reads TGTGCCAGCAGCTTAGTTGAGGATGAAGAGACCCAGTACTTC. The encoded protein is CASSLVEDEETQYF.